The 5 T cell receptor beta chains below come from one sample, sequenced in a study of beta chain features in type 1 diabetes. Study results and limitations: All four CD4+ subsets of Type 1 diabetes patients contained TCRB CDR3s that were moderately but significantly shorter.

Their specific antigens are unknown. Expressed TCRB transcripts were sequenced, since all the RNA that had been isolated was reverse transcribed. The data were produced by immunoSEQ multiplex PCR, yet TCRdb's version contains in-frame clones alone and is incomplete. The table includes more than 300,000 clones, 7% to 10% detected once. Sequences were obtained from central memory CD4+ T cells from blood. The receptors shown here come from a man aged 25-45 years with type 1 diabetes.

Notes on this clone: This CDR3 is also generated by other DNA sequences in the sample. The CDR3 reads CASSVRPLGTEAFF. CDR3 DNA: TGTGCCAGCAGCGTTAGGCCCTTGGGCACTGAAGCTTTCTTT. The J gene is TRBJ1-1, the V gene TRBV9, with D unresolved. V lost 2 bases, J lost 4 bases, and 12 bases lay in between. Germline lookup yields CDR1 SGDLS and CDR2 YYNGEE. CDR3 length: 14 amino acids.

The chain links TRBV5-1 to TRBJ2-7; D is undetermined. The V end was cut by 0 bases, the J end by 7 bases, with 8 bases between. This CDR3 has 12 amino acids. Germline-derived CDR1 and CDR2 are SGHRS and YFSETQ. Here the CDR3 reads CASSLDQFEQYF. The DNA of the CDR3 is TGCGCCAGCAGCTTGGACCAATTTGAGCAGTACTTC.

This chain links TRBV7-8 with TRBJ1-4, with D hard to call. The germline CDR1 and CDR2 sequences are SGHVS and FQNEAQ. Trimming cost V 2 bases and J 0 bases, with 7 bases left between them. The CDR3 spans 15 residues. CDR3 residues: CASSLPSATNEKLFF. The CDR3 bases are TGTGCCAGCAGCTTACCGAGTGCAACTAATGAAAAACTGTTTTTT.

This clone was seen more than once but under ten times. The rearrangement joins TRBV6-6 to TRBJ2-3; D is tentatively TRBD1 or TRBD2 (7 bases each). V gave up 8 bases and J gave up 6 bases, with 18 bases separating them. CDR1 and CDR2 (germline): MNHNY, SVGAGI (reference sequence). The CDR3 runs 14 residues. The CDR3 here is CASAGGGASDTQYF. DNA for the CDR3: TGTGCCAGCGCAGGGGGGGGTGCTAGCGATACGCAGTATTTT.

This chain connects TRBV27 to TRBJ1-5; 10 nucleotides align to TRBD1. V was clipped by 6 bases and J by 4 bases; unmatched bases: 3. The germline V gene has CDR1 MNHEY and CDR2 SMNVEV (reference sequence). This CDR3 has 14 residues. The CDR3, as DNA: TGTGCCAGCAGCCCGGGACAGGGGAATCAGCCCCAGCATTTT. Translated: CASSPGQGNQPQHF.